These 24 T cell receptor beta chains were sequenced from one sample in a study of T cells expressing NK-cell markers (dated by TCRdb to 2019 to 2021). The method was 5' RACE. Sequenced using an Illumina HiSeq 2000. Based on TCRdb reprocessing of the reads, there is one entry per CDR3 protein sequence, and DNA is missing. This sample's table has entries for more than 90,000 distinct CDR3 sequences. Less than 20% of the sample goes to the ten largest clones. Sample: blood T cells: a sorted CD56 or NKG2C T cell subset, CD4+ or CD8+ T cells, or bulk PBMC T cells (not recorded which). The receptors come from a woman aged 18 to 75 in good health.

This sequence joins TRBV5-1 and TRBJ2-1; TCRdb's assignment of TRBD1 cannot be checked, as there is no DNA. CDR3 length: 15 residues. CDR1 and CDR2 from the germline V gene are SGHRS and YFSETQ. CDR3 residues: CASSLEFPGNNEQFF.

The rearrangement joins TRBV27 to TRBJ2-1; TCRdb returns TRBD1, unconfirmable since there is no DNA. The CDR3 is 13 amino acids. Germline lookup yields CDR1 MNHEY and CDR2 SMNVEV (reference sequence). CDR3 residues: CASSFQGYNEQFF.

The chain is built from TRBV19 and TRBJ2-1; with no DNA, the TCRdb D assignment of TRBD2 cannot be verified. The CDR3 runs to 17 residues. Germline-derived CDR1 and CDR2 are LNHDA and SQIVND (reference sequence). CDR3 region: CASSILSSREGFNEQFF.

The chain links TRBV12-3 or TRBV12-4 to TRBJ1-3. CDR3 length equals 12 residues. CDR3 protein: CASNGGGNTIYF.

V is TRBV27 and J is TRBJ2-7; TCRdb's assignment of TRBD1 cannot be checked, as there is no DNA. This CDR3 is built from 13 residues. The germline V gene encodes CDR1 MNHEY and CDR2 SMNVEV (reference sequence). Here the CDR3 reads CASSLWGSGEQYF.

The chain links TRBV7-9 to TRBJ1-1; TCRdb lists TRBD1, though no DNA is available to test this call. The CDR3 is made up of 15 amino acids. CDR1 and CDR2 (germline): SEHNR, FQNEAQ (reference sequence). The CDR3 here is CASSLALGLSTEAFF.

The gene calls are TRBV12-3 or TRBV12-4 and TRBJ2-3. The length of the CDR3 is 13 residues. The CDR3 region is CASSQTTADTQYF.

The chain recombines TRBV20-1 with TRBJ1-1; TCRdb reports TRBD1, a call that lacks DNA to check it against. The CDR3 consists of 12 residues. Per the germline V gene, CDR1 is DFQATT and CDR2 is SNEGSKA (reference sequence). This CDR3 reads CSARTGKTEAFF.

The CDR3 protein is CSARDERLDNPDTQYF. This chain connects TRBV20-1 to TRBJ2-3; TCRdb's assignment of TRBD2 cannot be checked, as there is no DNA. From germline, CDR1 is DFQATT and CDR2 SNEGSKA (reference sequence). The CDR3 is 16 residues long.

This sequence joins TRBV5-1 and TRBJ1-1; TCRdb proposes TRBD1, but this gene call is untestable without DNA. Germline CDR1 and CDR2: SGHRS and YFSETQ. The length of the CDR3 is 13 residues. The CDR3: CASSLTGATEAFF.

The V gene is TRBV19, the J gene TRBJ2-1; with no DNA, the TCRdb D assignment of TRBD2 cannot be verified. The CDR3 covers 17 residues. CDR1 and CDR2 (germline): LNHDA, SQIVND (reference sequence). The chain's CDR3 is CASSIDLWSGRWHEQFF.

The chain is built from TRBV7-8 and TRBJ2-3; TCRdb proposes TRBD1, but this gene call is untestable without DNA. The CDR3 runs 14 residues. In germline, CDR1 is SGHVS, CDR2 FQNEAQ. CDR3 loop: CASSLVGAPDTQYF.

The chain recombines TRBV4-2 with TRBJ2-5; TCRdb selects TRBD1, and the lack of DNA leaves this call unchecked. The CDR3 has 14 residues. Germline V gives CDR1 LGHNA, CDR2 YNFKEQ. This CDR3 reads CASSLGRGEETQYF.

V usage is TRBV12-3 or TRBV12-4 and J usage is TRBJ1-2; TCRdb's D call, TRBD1, is unchecked because there is no DNA. CDR3 size: 14 residues. This CDR3 reads CASSFLQGDYGYTF.

The rearrangement links TRBV20-1 to TRBJ1-1. The CDR3 runs to 12 residues. Germline CDR1 and CDR2: DFQATT and SNEGSKA (reference sequence). The CDR3 sequence: CSASVFGTEAFF.

V is TRBV3-1 and J is TRBJ1-6. The length of the CDR3 is 18 residues. Germline CDR1 LGHDT, CDR2 YNNKEL (reference sequence). CDR3 protein: CASSPKDPRSSYNSPLHF.

CDR3 sequence reads: CASSSGGAGYTF. The gene calls are TRBV7-2 and TRBJ1-2; no DNA is available, so the TRBD1 call from TCRdb remains unchecked. The germline CDR1 and CDR2 sequences are SGHTA and FQGNSA. The CDR3 is 12 amino acids.

This chain connects TRBV29-1 to TRBJ2-2; the TCRdb D gene call, TRBD1, has no DNA to confirm it. This CDR3 has 14 residues. In germline, CDR1 is SQVTM, CDR2 ANQGSEA. The chain's CDR3 is CSVESQGYTGELFF.

The chain links TRBV27 to TRBJ2-7; TCRdb's D call of TRBD2 is untestable without DNA. The CDR3 has 14 amino acids. CDR1 and CDR2 from the germline V gene are MNHEY and SMNVEV (reference sequence). The CDR3 loop is CASSSLLVPGEQYF.

The rearrangement links TRBV11-2 to TRBJ2-5; TCRdb's D call, TRBD1, is unchecked because there is no DNA. The CDR3 consists of 16 residues. Germline V gene lookup returns CDR1 SGHAT and CDR2 FQNNGV. The CDR3 sequence: CASSLTNPRGSETQYF.

The chain combines TRBV19 with TRBJ2-1; the D gene TCRdb calls, TRBD1, cannot be checked with no DNA. The CDR3 extends over 13 amino acids. Germline V gene data show CDR1 as LNHDA and CDR2 as SQIVND (reference sequence). CDR3: CASSDTGKNEQFF.

The chain employs TRBV20-1 and TRBJ2-1. The CDR3 totals 13 residues. From germline, CDR1 is DFQATT and CDR2 SNEGSKA (reference sequence). The CDR3 loop is CSARRVSYNEQFF.

The V gene is TRBV12-3 or TRBV12-4, the J gene TRBJ1-1; TCRdb returns TRBD1, unconfirmable since there is no DNA. CDR3 size: 13 residues. The CDR3 is CASSSPGWTEAFF.

V and J are TRBV29-1 and TRBJ2-1; as DNA is missing, the TRBD2 call by TCRdb cannot be tested. There are 15 residues in the CDR3. Per the germline V gene, CDR1 is SQVTM and CDR2 is ANQGSEA. Here the CDR3 reads CSVELGTSGRNEQFF.